This is a list of T cell receptor beta chains from one sample in a study of OX40 agonist ivuxolimab in advanced cancers. The protocol was immunoSEQ multiplex PCR, while the TCRdb copy is restricted to in-frame clones and leaves out a portion. The sample contains fewer than 80,000 clones, around 93% of which appear only once. Sequencing was performed on CD4+ or CD8+ T cells sorted from blood, taken in a trial of the OX40 agonist ivuxolimab. These receptor sequences come from an adult with an advanced solid tumor such as melanoma, head and neck, liver or kidney cancer. The CDR3 runs from the conserved cysteine through the conserved F or W. Each record gives: J gene, clone size, V gene, D gene, CDR3 DNA, CDR3 protein. A D gene is named only where the DNA matches it firmly. Clone size is shown for a subset of rows, as once, few, many or a class of expanded clone.

j_call: TRBJ2-6
clone_size: .
v_call: TRBV7-6
d_call: TRBD1
cdr3_nt: TGTGCCAGCAGCGCCCGACAGGGGGGGTCCGGGGCCAACGTCCTGACTTTC
cdr3_aa: CASSARQGGSGANVLTF

j_call: TRBJ2-1
clone_size: .
v_call: TRBV27
d_call: .
cdr3_nt: TGTGCCAGCAGTTTAAGTCCGGGATACAATGAGCAGTTCTTC
cdr3_aa: CASSLSPGYNEQFF

j_call: TRBJ2-3
clone_size: .
v_call: TRBV7-2
d_call: .
cdr3_nt: TGTGCCAGCAGCCAAGGACAAACAGACACAGATACGCAGTATTTT
cdr3_aa: CASSQGQTDTDTQYF

j_call: TRBJ2-1
clone_size: .
v_call: TRBV6-5
d_call: TRBD2
cdr3_nt: TGTGCCAGCACCGGAGCGGGATTGCAGATGCAGTTCTTC
cdr3_aa: CASTGAGLQMQFF

j_call: TRBJ1-2
clone_size: once
v_call: TRBV16
d_call: TRBD1
cdr3_nt: TGTGCCAGCAGCCCCGGGACAGAGGATGGCTACACCTTC
cdr3_aa: CASSPGTEDGYTF

j_call: TRBJ2-7
clone_size: .
v_call: TRBV11-2
d_call: .
cdr3_nt: TGTGCCAGCAGAAAAGGGGGGCAAAGGACTAGGAAGCTATACGAGCAGTACTTC
cdr3_aa: CASRKGGQRTRKLYEQYF

j_call: TRBJ2-1
clone_size: .
v_call: TRBV7-9
d_call: TRBD2
cdr3_nt: TGTGCCAGCAGCTTAGTAACTAGCGGGAGCGATGAGCAGTTCTTC
cdr3_aa: CASSLVTSGSDEQFF

j_call: TRBJ2-5
clone_size: once
v_call: TRBV9
d_call: .
cdr3_nt: TGTGCCAGCAGCGTAGAGGGTAGGCGTGGAGAGACCCAGTACTTC
cdr3_aa: CASSVEGRRGETQYF

j_call: TRBJ1-5
clone_size: .
v_call: TRBV28
d_call: .
cdr3_nt: TGTGCCAGCAGTTTTAGTAGGGTCAATCAGCCCCAGCATTTT
cdr3_aa: CASSFSRVNQPQHF

j_call: TRBJ1-2
clone_size: .
v_call: TRBV11-2
d_call: .
cdr3_nt: TGTGCCAGCAGCTTAGGGGGTTTTGGAGGCTACACCTTC
cdr3_aa: CASSLGGFGGYTF

j_call: TRBJ1-4
clone_size: .
v_call: TRBV6-6
d_call: TRBD1
cdr3_nt: TGTGCCAGCAGTTACGGGACAGCAACTAATGAAAAACTGTTTTTT
cdr3_aa: CASSYGTATNEKLFF

j_call: TRBJ2-3
clone_size: .
v_call: TRBV7-6
d_call: .
cdr3_nt: TGTGCCAGCAGCTCTTTAACAGGGAGGGGCACAGATACGCAGTATTTT
cdr3_aa: CASSSLTGRGTDTQYF

j_call: TRBJ2-5
clone_size: .
v_call: TRBV6-6
d_call: TRBD2
cdr3_nt: TGTGCCAGCAGCCCGAGCGGGGGGACGATCCAAGAGACCCAGTACTTC
cdr3_aa: CASSPSGGTIQETQYF